Listed below are T cell receptor beta chains from one sample, sequenced in a study of cytomegalovirus exposure and HLA in healthy donors. Assay used: immunoSEQ multiplex PCR; TCRdb lists only in-frame clones, some missing. The sample has fewer than 95,000 clones; roughly two thirds are singletons. The sample consisted of PBMCs. The source of these receptors is a woman younger than 45 in good health and CMV-seronegative. CDR3s include the opening cysteine and the closing phenylalanine or tryptophan. The order of the fields is V gene, J gene, D gene, clone size, CDR3 DNA, CDR3 protein. The D gene is left open where the match is weak. For some rows the clone size is stated as once, few or many, or as a class when expanded; others skip it.

V: TRBV6-1
J: TRBJ2-7
D: NA
size: NA
DNA: TGTGCCAGCAGTGACAGGGGCCGGGGGGACTACGAGCAGTACTTC
CDR3: CASSDRGRGDYEQYF

V: TRBV5-8
J: TRBJ2-5
D: NA
size: few
DNA: TGTGCCAGCAGCTTGGGAGCAGGCCAAGAGACCCAGTACTTC
CDR3: CASSLGAGQETQYF

V: TRBV7-7
J: TRBJ2-3
D: NA
size: few
DNA: TGTGCCAGCAGCTTGCTAGACACAGATACGCAGTATTTT
CDR3: CASSLLDTDTQYF

V: TRBV28
J: TRBJ2-4
D: TRBD1
size: NA
DNA: TGTGCCAGCAGGCCCGACAGGGGGTTCAAAAACATTCAGTACTTC
CDR3: CASRPDRGFKNIQYF

V: TRBV7-2
J: TRBJ2-5
D: NA
size: NA
DNA: TGTGCCAGCAGCTCAGCTATAGAGACCCAGTACTTC
CDR3: CASSSAIETQYF

V: TRBV10-3
J: TRBJ1-2
D: TRBD1
size: NA
DNA: TGTGCCATCAGTGATGACAGGGGGCGAGAGGGCTACACCTTC
CDR3: CAISDDRGREGYTF

V: TRBV5-1
J: TRBJ2-5
D: NA
size: NA
DNA: TGCGCCAGCAGCTCAGGGACATTCCAAGAGACCCAGTACTTC
CDR3: CASSSGTFQETQYF

V: TRBV28
J: TRBJ1-5
D: NA
size: once
DNA: TGTGCCAGCAGTTTAAGAGTCCTTGGCAATCAGCCCCAGCATTTT
CDR3: CASSLRVLGNQPQHF

V: TRBV19
J: TRBJ2-7
D: TRBD1
size: NA
DNA: TGTGCCAGTAGTGCTGGGACAGGGGGCCAATACGAGCAGTACTTC
CDR3: CASSAGTGGQYEQYF

V: TRBV6-1
J: TRBJ2-1
D: TRBD1
size: NA
DNA: TGTGCCAGCAGTACCGGGACAGGGCTAGTTGAGCAGTTCTTC
CDR3: CASSTGTGLVEQFF

V: TRBV20-1
J: TRBJ2-7
D: TRBD2
size: NA
DNA: TGCAGTGCTAGGCAACCGGGACTAGTTGACTTC
CDR3: CSARQPGLVDF

V: TRBV19
J: TRBJ1-5
D: NA
size: NA
DNA: TGTGCCAGTTCCAGGGAACCGGGCAATCAGCCCCAGCATTTT
CDR3: CASSREPGNQPQHF

V: TRBV4-2
J: TRBJ1-5
D: NA
size: NA
DNA: TGTGCCAGCAGCCAGGACGACAAAGGTTCGGGAAGGGTCAATCAGCCCCAGCATTTT
CDR3: CASSQDDKGSGRVNQPQHF

V: TRBV5-1
J: TRBJ1-2
D: NA
size: NA
DNA: TGCGCCAGCAGCCCGGACTATGACTATGGCTACACCTTC
CDR3: CASSPDYDYGYTF

V: TRBV4-2
J: TRBJ2-1
D: NA
size: NA
DNA: TGTGCCAGCAGCCAAAAGCAAGGCGGTGAGCAGTTCTTC
CDR3: CASSQKQGGEQFF

V: TRBV9
J: TRBJ2-2
D: TRBD2
size: few
DNA: TGTGCCAGCAGCGTGGGGGGGACCGGGGAGCTGTTTTTT
CDR3: CASSVGGTGELFF

V: TRBV9
J: TRBJ2-2
D: TRBD2
size: NA
DNA: TGTGCCAGCGGAAAACTACGAGGGACTAGCGGGAGACCATGGGCCGGGGAGCTGTTTTTT
CDR3: CASGKLRGTSGRPWAGELFF

V: TRBV10-2
J: TRBJ1-2
D: NA
size: few
DNA: TGCGCCAGCGTACCGGACTATATTTCTAACTATGGCTACACCTTC
CDR3: CASVPDYISNYGYTF

V: TRBV5-1
J: TRBJ1-1
D: NA
size: NA
DNA: TGCGCCAGCGGGGTGGGGGGACCTGAAGCTTTCTTT
CDR3: CASGVGGPEAFF

V: TRBV18
J: TRBJ2-2
D: NA
size: NA
DNA: TGTGCCAGCTCACCACGTCAGAACACCGGGGAGCTGTTTTTT
CDR3: CASSPRQNTGELFF

V: TRBV7-9
J: TRBJ1-5
D: NA
size: NA
DNA: TGTGCCAGCAGCTTAGGAGGAAGAGACAATCAGCCCCAGCATTTT
CDR3: CASSLGGRDNQPQHF

V: TRBV6-4
J: TRBJ1-6
D: TRBD1
size: NA
DNA: TGTGCCAGCAGTGACTCGGACAGGGTTAATTCACCCCTCCACTTT
CDR3: CASSDSDRVNSPLHF

V: TRBV7-2
J: TRBJ2-5
D: TRBD2
size: NA
DNA: TGTGCCAGCAGCTGGGGAGCGGGGGGCCCCCAAGAGACCCAGTACTTC
CDR3: CASSWGAGGPQETQYF

V: TRBV28
J: TRBJ1-2
D: NA
size: NA
DNA: TGTGCCAGCAGTGGGCCGGGGGGCCATGGCTACACCTTC
CDR3: CASSGPGGHGYTF

V: TRBV28
J: TRBJ2-7
D: TRBD2
size: few
DNA: TGTGCCAGCAGCTCAATGGGAAGACCTGCGGGAGGGCCCCCCTACGAGCAGTACTTC
CDR3: CASSSMGRPAGGPPYEQYF

V: TRBV5-1
J: TRBJ1-1
D: TRBD1
size: few
DNA: TGCGCCAGCAGCCGGGACAGTGGGAACACTGAAGCTTTCTTT
CDR3: CASSRDSGNTEAFF

V: TRBV6-5
J: TRBJ1-2
D: TRBD1
size: few
DNA: TGTGCCAGCAGTCCCCATACGACAGGGAAGGATGGCTACACCTTC
CDR3: CASSPHTTGKDGYTF